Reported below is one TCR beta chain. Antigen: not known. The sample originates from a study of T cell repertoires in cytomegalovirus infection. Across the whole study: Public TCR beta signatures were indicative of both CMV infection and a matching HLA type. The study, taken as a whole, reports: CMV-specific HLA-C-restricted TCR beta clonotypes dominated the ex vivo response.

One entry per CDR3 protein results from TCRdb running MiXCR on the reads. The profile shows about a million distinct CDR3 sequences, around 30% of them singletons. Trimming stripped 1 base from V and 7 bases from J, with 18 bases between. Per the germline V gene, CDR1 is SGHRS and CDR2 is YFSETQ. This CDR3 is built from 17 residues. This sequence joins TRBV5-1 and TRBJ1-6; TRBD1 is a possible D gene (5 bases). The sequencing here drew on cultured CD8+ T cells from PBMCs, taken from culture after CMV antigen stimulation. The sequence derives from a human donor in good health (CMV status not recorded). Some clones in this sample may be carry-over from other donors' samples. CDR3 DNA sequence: TGCGCCAGCAGCTTGATGGCAGGGCCCCCAATGAATTCACCCCTCCACTTT. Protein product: CASSLMAGPPMNSPLHF.